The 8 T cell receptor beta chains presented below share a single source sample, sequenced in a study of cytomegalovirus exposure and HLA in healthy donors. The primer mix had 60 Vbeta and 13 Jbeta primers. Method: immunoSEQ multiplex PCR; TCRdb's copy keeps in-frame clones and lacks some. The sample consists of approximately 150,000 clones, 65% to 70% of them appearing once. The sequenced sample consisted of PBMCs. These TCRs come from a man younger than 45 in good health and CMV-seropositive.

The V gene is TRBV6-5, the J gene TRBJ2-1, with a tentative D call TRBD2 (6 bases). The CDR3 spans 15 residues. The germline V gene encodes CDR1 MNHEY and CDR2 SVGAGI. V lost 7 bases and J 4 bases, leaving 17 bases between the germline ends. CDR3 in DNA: TGTGCCAGCACCACCACCTGGCGGGATTACAATGAGCAGTTCTTC. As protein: CASTTTWRDYNEQFF.

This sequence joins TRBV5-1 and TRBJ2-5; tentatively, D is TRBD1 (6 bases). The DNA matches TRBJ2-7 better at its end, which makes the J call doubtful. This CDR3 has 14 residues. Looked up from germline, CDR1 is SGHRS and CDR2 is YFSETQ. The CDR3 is CASSLETGFIEQYF. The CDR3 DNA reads TGCGCCAGCAGCTTGGAGACAGGCTTCATCGAGCAGTACTTC.

CDR3 sequence: CASRRQGQGTEAFF. The CDR3 nucleotides read TGTGCCAGCAGAAGACAGGGGCAAGGCACTGAAGCTTTCTTT. J is TRBJ1-1 and V is TRBV7-9; TRBD1 matches 8 bases. The germline V gene has CDR1 SEHNR and CDR2 FQNEAQ (reference sequence). Losses at the gene ends were 6 bases for V and 4 bases for J; bases not matched to a gene: 7. CDR3 length equals 14 residues.

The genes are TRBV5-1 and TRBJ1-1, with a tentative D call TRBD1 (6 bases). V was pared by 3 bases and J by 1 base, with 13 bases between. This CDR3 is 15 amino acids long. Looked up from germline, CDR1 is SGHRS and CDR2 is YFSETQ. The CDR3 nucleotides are TGCGCCAGCAGCTCCTCCGGACAGCCGAACACTGAAGCTTTCTTT. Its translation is CASSSSGQPNTEAFF.

The CDR3 protein is CASRLDTGVGYTF. CDR3 nucleotides: TGTGCCAGCAGATTGGACACAGGGGTAGGCTACACCTTC. The chain links TRBV2 to TRBJ1-2; TRBD1 aligns across 7 bases. CDR3 size: 13 residues. The germline gives CDR1 SNHLY, CDR2 FYNNEI. J lost 8 bases, V lost 6 bases, and 9 bases had no gene match. Supplemented by reference TRBV2 and TRBJ1-2, the full variable domain reads EPEVTQTPSHQVTQMGQEVILRCVPISNHLYFYWYRQILGQKVEFLVSFYNNEISEKSEIFDDQFSVERPDGSNFTLKIRSTKLEDSAMYFCASRLDTGVGYTFGSGTRLTVV.

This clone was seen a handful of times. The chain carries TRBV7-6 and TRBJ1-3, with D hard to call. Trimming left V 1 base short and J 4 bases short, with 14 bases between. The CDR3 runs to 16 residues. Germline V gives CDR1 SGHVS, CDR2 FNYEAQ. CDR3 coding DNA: TGTGCCAGCAGCTTAGGACCCGGGAGGTCCGGAAACACCATATATTTT. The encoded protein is CASSLGPGRSGNTIYF.

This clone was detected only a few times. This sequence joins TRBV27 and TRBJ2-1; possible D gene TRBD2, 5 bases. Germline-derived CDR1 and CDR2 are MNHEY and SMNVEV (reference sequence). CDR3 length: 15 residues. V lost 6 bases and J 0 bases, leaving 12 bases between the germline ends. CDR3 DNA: TGTGCCAGCAGCCTGCGGGTCCCCTCCTACAATGAGCAGTTCTTC. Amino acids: CASSLRVPSYNEQFF.

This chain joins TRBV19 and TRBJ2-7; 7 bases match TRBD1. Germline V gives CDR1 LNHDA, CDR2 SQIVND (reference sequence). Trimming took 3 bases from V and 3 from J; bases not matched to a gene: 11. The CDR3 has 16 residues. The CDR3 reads CASSMKPGQIIYEQYF. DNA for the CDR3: TGTGCCAGTAGTATGAAACCGGGACAGATAATCTACGAGCAGTACTTC.